The 5 T cell receptor beta chains below were found in one sample sequenced in a study of cytomegalovirus exposure and HLA in healthy donors. It was with 60 Vbeta and 13 Jbeta primers that the PCR ran. Some clones are missing from TCRdb's copy, which holds only in-frame ones; the method was immunoSEQ multiplex PCR. The sample lists 120,000 or so clones; 80% were seen once. Sequenced: PBMCs. These TCRs come from a man aged 30 to 39 in good health and CMV-seronegative.

The rearrangement joins TRBV5-1 to TRBJ1-5; 11 nucleotides line up with TRBD1. The CDR3 runs 17 residues. After removal of 0 bases from V and 6 bases from J, the junction contained 8 bases not matched to a gene. Germline V gives CDR1 SGHRS, CDR2 YFSETQ. The CDR3 DNA is TGCGCCAGCAGCTTGGGCCCCGGGACAGGGGGGGTTCAGCCCCAGCATTTT. It codes for CASSLGPGTGGVQPQHF.

In DNA, the CDR3 is TGTGCCAGCAGTTCCGAGACAGGAGTTGGCTACACCTTC. Its protein product is CASSSETGVGYTF. The V gene is TRBV2, the J gene TRBJ1-2, with D perhaps matching TRBD1 (6 bases). V was shortened by 5 bases and J by 7 bases, with 14 bases between the two germline ends. In germline, CDR1 is SNHLY, CDR2 FYNNEI. The CDR3 sequence is 13 residues long.

V gene TRBV7-9 combines with J gene TRBJ2-6; D remains unclear. The CDR3 is made up of 16 amino acids. Per the germline V gene, CDR1 is SEHNR and CDR2 is FQNEAQ (reference sequence). The V end was cut by 4 bases, the J end by 2 bases, with 12 bases between. The CDR3 DNA follows: TGTGCCAGCAGCTCCGACAAGCCGACTGGGGCCAACGTCCTGACTTTC. Translated, it gives CASSSDKPTGANVLTF.

V is TRBV7-9 and J is TRBJ2-7; 8 bases are a match to TRBD1. V lost 2 bases, J lost 7 bases, and 10 bases stayed unmatched. Germline V gene sequence: CDR1 SEHNR, CDR2 FQNEAQ (reference sequence). There are 15 residues in the CDR3. Here the CDR3 DNA reads TGTGCCAGCAGCTTACGGTCGCAGGGGGCGAATGAGCAGTACTTC. Its translation: CASSLRSQGANEQYF.

The V call is TRBV10-1, the J call TRBJ2-3; D is perhaps TRBD1 (6 bases). The germline CDR1 and CDR2 sequences are WNHNN and SYGVQD (reference sequence). The V end lost 4 bases, the J end lost 1 base, and 12 bases lay between the germline ends. This CDR3 contains 15 residues. CDR3: CASSGGLLGTDTQYF. CDR3 coding DNA: TGCGCCAGCAGTGGGGGGCTACTCGGCACAGATACGCAGTATTTT.